This T cell receptor beta chain was documented in a study of blood T cell repertoires in COVID-19. Clinical history reported by participants formed the basis on which cohorts were assigned. In its sample, this clone was seen once. This CDR3 is built from 18 residues. CDR1 and CDR2 (germline): SGDLS, YYNGEE. Trimming shortened V by 0 bases and J by 0 bases, and 13 bases separated the two germline ends. Measured with immunoSEQ multiplex PCR; TCRdb has only the in-frame clones, and not every one. The table lists about 280,000 clones, about four fifths of them singletons. The source is a man in his forties who had been exposed to COVID-19. The gene calls are TRBV9 and TRBJ2-6, with TRBD1 as a possible D gene (5 bases). Sequenced sample: PBMCs or T cells enriched from blood (not recorded which). The CDR3 DNA follows: TGTGCCAGCAGCGTAGAACCAGGGCCCACCTCTGGGGCCAACGTCCTGACTTTC. As protein: CASSVEPGPTSGANVLTF.